The clone carrying this T cell receptor (beta chain) was observed at least ten times. What it binds is not known. From the germline J gene comes the end of the CDR3, since the read stops 3 residues before it. From germline, CDR1 is LNHDA and CDR2 SQIVND (reference sequence). This CDR3 region has 13 residues. The germline V and J ends were trimmed by 7 bases and 2 bases, with 12 bases remaining between them. The data originate from a study of T cell clonality in common variable immunodeficiency. The data were produced by immunoSEQ multiplex PCR, yet TCRdb's version contains in-frame clones alone and is incomplete. The sample yields roughly 34,000 clones, without any singletons. Study-level findings and limits: What drives increased CVID clonality needs T cell subpopulation sequencing.

This TCR derives from a person aged 18-69 years in good health. V gene TRBV19 combines with J gene TRBJ2-7; the D is unclear. Sequencing was done on a sample of peripheral blood mononuclear cells. CDR3 DNA, as far as it was read: TGTGCCAGTAACGAGAGGCCCACCTACGAG. Translated, it gives CASNERPTYE. The full CDR3 is CASNERPTYEQYF.